This TCR beta chain was documented in a study of blood T cell repertoires in COVID-19 (TCRdb year 2020). Broadly, across the study: Collaborator samples came from the United States, Italy and Spain and covered acute and convalescent phases of COVID-19. The repertoires were released in a freely available public database meant as a resource for research on the immune response to SARS-CoV-2. A de-identified subject ID, COVID-19 status, age in years and sex were almost always included in the sample metadata. The prospective study material was composed of cDNA or gDNA derived from T cells, B-cell-depleted T cells, or PBMCs. Samples came from the ongoing ImmuneRACE study (first 160 participants) plus 1,254 subjects from 6 global collaborators. Where available, HLA class I and class II types were obtained from metadata supplied by the sample provider rather than from assay-based typing. Deeply sampled blood TCRbeta repertoires from subjects exposed to, actively infected with, or recovered from COVID-19 were included in the dataset.

Each collaborating institution followed its own protocols to collect whole blood in K2EDTA tubes. For TCRbeta analysis, collaborator samples were shipped as frozen whole blood, as isolated PBMCs, or as DNA extracted from either sample type. Concerning this clone: Its specific antigen is unknown. No per-base quality is available; no much larger clone lies one base away.

The immunoSEQ Assay, a bias-controlled multiplex PCR, was used to amplify TCRbeta CDR3 regions from genomic DNA. Under the source paper's analysis protocol: Within the assay, amplification of reference gene primers was used to estimate how many nucleated cells each sample contained. Sequence reads were collapsed and filtered to measure the absolute abundance of every unique TCRbeta CDR3 rearrangement. For each sample, productive Simpson clonality was calculated as the square root of Simpson's diversity index across productive rearrangements. Drawn from immuneACCESS, this table holds only the in-frame rearrangements with V and J called that TCRdb kept. Clones are partly lost; checked studies trace under half to an unresolved V gene and leave the rest unexplained. That table is the source of V, J and clone size, and D and trimming were worked out from the DNA. The table for this sample lists just over 90,000 clones; around 88% of them were counted only once. The top ten clones comprise around 20% of the sample.

What the work shows at the level of the full study, not this receptor alone: Clinical and demographic metadata were provided uncurated, with the amount varying by source and participant.

Taken from cysteine to phenylalanine, the CDR3 has 15 residues. Only the CDR3 portion is preserved as DNA: 45 bases, with reading frame beginning at the first base. CDR1 is given as SGHDT and CDR2 as YYEEEE, both from the germline V gene. V has 3 bases trimmed and J has 4 bases trimmed; junction bases matching no gene number 6. Source material: peripheral blood. This receptor chain uses TRBV5-6 and TRBJ1-5, with 8 bases matching TRBD1. The receptor comes from an elderly woman with acute or convalescent COVID-19. The CDR3 corresponds to CASSYGQGLNQPQHF. The DNA reads as follows: TGTGCCAGCAGCTACGGACAGGGCCTTAATCAGCCCCAGCATTTT.